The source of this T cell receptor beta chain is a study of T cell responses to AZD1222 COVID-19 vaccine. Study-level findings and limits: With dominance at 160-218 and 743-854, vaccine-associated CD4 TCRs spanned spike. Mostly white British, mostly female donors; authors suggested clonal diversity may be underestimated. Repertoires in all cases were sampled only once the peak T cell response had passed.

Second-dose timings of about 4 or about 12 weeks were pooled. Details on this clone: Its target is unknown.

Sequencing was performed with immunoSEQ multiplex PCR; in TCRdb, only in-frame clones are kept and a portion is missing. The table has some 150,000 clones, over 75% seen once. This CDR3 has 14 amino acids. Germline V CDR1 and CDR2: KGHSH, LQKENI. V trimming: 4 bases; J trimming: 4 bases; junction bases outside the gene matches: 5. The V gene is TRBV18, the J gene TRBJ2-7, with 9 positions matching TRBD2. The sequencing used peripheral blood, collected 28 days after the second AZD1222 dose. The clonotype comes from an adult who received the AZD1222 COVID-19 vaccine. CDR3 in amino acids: CASSQAGGSYEQYF. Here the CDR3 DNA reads TGTGCCAGCTCACAGGCGGGAGGGAGTTACGAGCAGTACTTC.